This T cell receptor beta chain was captured in a study of CD8+ T cells in alopecia areata. This clone was detected only a few times. The treatment is: oral pan-JAK inhibitor, 5-10 mg twice daily. cDNA reverse transcribed from extracted RNA served as the sequencing template. The protocol was immunoSEQ multiplex PCR, while the TCRdb copy is restricted to in-frame clones and leaves out a portion. The sample yields some 180,000 clones, roughly half seen once. The TCR was taken from a human donor with alopecia areata. The sequencing used CD8+ T cells sorted from blood, collected between weeks 51 and 52, from a patient treated with tofacitinib.

CDR3 loop: CATSALGYEQYF. The CDR3 DNA is TGTGCCACCAGCGCCCTGGGTTACGAGCAGTACTTC. The chain employs TRBV15 and TRBJ2-7; no clear D. Trimming removed 5 bases at V and 4 bases at J, with 9 bases between. Germline CDR1 reads LNHNV; CDR2 reads YYDKDF (reference sequence). CDR3 size: 12 residues.